The clone carrying this T cell receptor (beta chain) showed up many times. After the first PCR, alpha and beta chain libraries were processed separately. CD8 T cells were positively selected from what remained after CD4 positive selection. Four subsets defined by CD45RA and CD27 were sorted after CD3, CD4, CD8 and live/dead staining. Germline lookup yields CDR1 DFQATT and CDR2 SNEGSKA (reference sequence). Trimming stripped 4 bases from V and 5 bases from J, with 12 bases between. The CDR3 totals 12 residues. Both TRBC1 and TRBC2 were covered by a beta constant-region primer of two equimolar oligonucleotides. TCRdb reprocessed the UMI-ligation and nested PCR reads with MiXCR, giving one entry per CDR3 protein. Among 70,000 to 95,000 distinct CDR3 sequences listed, approximately 6.5% were seen once. This sample stems from a study of naive and memory T cell subsets.

J is TRBJ2-7 and V is TRBV20-1; D is unresolved. This clonotype originated in a human donor in good health. The sequenced material came from central memory CD4+ T cells from blood. The DNA for the CDR3 is TGCAGTGCTACCCCTCAGATCGACGAGCAGTACTTC. Translation gives CSATPQIDEQYF.